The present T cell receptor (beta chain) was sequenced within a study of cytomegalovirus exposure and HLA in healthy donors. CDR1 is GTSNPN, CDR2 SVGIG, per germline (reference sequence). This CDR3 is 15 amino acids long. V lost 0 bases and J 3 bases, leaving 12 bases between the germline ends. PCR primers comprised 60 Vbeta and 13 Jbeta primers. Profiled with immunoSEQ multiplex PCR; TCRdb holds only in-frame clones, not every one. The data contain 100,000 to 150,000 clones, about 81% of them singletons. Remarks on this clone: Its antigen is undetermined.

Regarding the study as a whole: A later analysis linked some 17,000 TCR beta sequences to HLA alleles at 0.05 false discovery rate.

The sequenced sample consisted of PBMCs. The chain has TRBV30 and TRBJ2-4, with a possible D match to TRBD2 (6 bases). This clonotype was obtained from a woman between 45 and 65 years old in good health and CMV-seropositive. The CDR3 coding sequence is TGTGCCTGGAGTGTTGACGGGGGAATCAAAAACATTCAGTACTTC. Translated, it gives CAWSVDGGIKNIQYF. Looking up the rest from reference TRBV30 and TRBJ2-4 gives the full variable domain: SQTIHQWPATLVQPVGSPLSLECTVEGTSNPNLYWYRQAAGRGLQLLFYSVGIGQISSEVPQNLSASRPQDRQFILSSKKLLLSDSGFYLCAWSVDGGIKNIQYFGAGTRLSVL.